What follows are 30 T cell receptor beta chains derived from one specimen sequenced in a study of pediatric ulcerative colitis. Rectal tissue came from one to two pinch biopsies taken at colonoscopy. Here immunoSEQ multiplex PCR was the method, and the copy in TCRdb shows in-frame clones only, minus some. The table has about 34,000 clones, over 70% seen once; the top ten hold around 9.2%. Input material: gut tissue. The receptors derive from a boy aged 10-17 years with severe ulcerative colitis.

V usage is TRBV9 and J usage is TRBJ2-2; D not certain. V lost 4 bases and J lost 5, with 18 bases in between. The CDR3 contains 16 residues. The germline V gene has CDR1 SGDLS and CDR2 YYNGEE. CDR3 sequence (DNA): TGTGCCAGCAGCCCGATAAACCACCGACGGACCGGGGAGCTGTTTTTT. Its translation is CASSPINHRRTGELFF.

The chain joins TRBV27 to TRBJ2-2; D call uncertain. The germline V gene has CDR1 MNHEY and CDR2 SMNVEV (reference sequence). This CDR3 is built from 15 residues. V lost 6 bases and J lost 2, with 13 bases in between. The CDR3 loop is CASSPVWVNTGELFF. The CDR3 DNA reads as TGTGCCAGCAGCCCCGTTTGGGTCAACACCGGGGAGCTGTTTTTT.

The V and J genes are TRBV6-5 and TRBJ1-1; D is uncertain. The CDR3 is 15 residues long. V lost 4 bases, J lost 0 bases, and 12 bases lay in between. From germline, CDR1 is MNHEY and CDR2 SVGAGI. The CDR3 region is CASSLVGQMNTEAFF. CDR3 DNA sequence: TGTGCCAGCAGTTTGGTTGGGCAGATGAACACTGAAGCTTTCTTT.

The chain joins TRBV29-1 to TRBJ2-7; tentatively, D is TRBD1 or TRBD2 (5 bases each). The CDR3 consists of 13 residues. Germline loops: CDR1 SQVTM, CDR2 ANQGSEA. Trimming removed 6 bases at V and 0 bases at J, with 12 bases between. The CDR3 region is CSVGTGSSYEQYF. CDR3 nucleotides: TGCAGCGTGGGGACGGGGAGCTCCTACGAGCAGTACTTC.

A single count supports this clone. The CDR3 sequence is CASSSDPGLNTEAFF. CDR3 nucleotide sequence: TGCGCCAGCAGCTCTGACCCGGGCCTGAACACTGAAGCTTTCTTT. The chain combines TRBV5-1 with TRBJ1-1; D not certain. V was clipped by 3 bases and J by 0 bases, with 12 bases between them. CDR1 and CDR2 from the germline V gene are SGHRS and YFSETQ. The CDR3 runs to 15 residues.

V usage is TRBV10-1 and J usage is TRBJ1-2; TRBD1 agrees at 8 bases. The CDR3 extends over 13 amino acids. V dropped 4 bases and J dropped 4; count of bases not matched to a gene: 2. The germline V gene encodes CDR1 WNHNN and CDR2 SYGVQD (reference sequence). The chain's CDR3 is CASSAGTGYGYTF. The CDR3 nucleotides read TGCGCCAGCAGTGCGGGGACAGGCTATGGCTACACCTTC.

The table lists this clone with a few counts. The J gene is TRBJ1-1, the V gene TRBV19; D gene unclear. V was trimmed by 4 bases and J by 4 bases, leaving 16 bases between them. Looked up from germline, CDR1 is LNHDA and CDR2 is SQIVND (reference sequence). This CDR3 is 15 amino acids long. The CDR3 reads CASSTEGFDSTEAFF. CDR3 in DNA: TGTGCCAGTAGTACCGAGGGCTTTGATAGCACTGAAGCTTTCTTT.

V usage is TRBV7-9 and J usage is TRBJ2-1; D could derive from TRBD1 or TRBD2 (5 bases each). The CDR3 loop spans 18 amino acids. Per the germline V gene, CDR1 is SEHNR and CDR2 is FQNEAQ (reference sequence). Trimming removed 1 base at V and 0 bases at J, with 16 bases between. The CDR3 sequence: CASSLDFWVGGSYNEQFF. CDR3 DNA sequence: TGTGCCAGCAGCTTAGATTTTTGGGTTGGGGGCTCCTACAATGAGCAGTTCTTC.

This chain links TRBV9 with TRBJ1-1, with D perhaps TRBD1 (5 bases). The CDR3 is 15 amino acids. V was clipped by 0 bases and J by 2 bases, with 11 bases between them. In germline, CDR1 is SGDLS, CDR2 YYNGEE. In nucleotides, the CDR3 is TGTGCCAGCAGCGTAGGGGAGGGGCCAAACACTGAAGCTTTCTTT. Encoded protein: CASSVGEGPNTEAFF.

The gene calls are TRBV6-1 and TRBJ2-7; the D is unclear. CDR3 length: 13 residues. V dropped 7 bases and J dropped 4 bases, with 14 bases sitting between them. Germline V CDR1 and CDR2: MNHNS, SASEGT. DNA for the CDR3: TGTGCCAGCAAGATACGGGTCGCGTACGAGCAGTACTTC. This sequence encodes CASKIRVAYEQYF.

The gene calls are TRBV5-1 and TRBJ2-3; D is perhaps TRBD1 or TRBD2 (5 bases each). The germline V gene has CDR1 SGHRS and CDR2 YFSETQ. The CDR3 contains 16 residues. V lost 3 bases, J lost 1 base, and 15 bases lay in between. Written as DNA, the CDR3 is TGCGCCAGCAGCTCGCTAGTGGGGGAAGGCACAGATACGCAGTATTTT. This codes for CASSSLVGEGTDTQYF.

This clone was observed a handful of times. CDR3 loop: CASSTGGQPQHF. The DNA of the CDR3 is TGTGCCAGCAGCACAGGGGGTCAGCCCCAGCATTTT. The rearrangement uses TRBV7-9 and TRBJ1-5; 8 bases line up with TRBD1. This CDR3 contains 12 residues. Germline V lookup: CDR1 SEHNR, CDR2 FQNEAQ (reference sequence). With 5 bases clipped from V and 6 bases from J, the junction kept 0 bases outside the gene matches.

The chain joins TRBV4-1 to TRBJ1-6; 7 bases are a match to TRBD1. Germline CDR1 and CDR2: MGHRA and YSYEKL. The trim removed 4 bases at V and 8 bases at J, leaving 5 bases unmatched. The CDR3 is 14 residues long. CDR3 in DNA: TGCGCCAGCAGCCGACGACAGGGAGATTCACCCCTCCACTTT. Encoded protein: CASSRRQGDSPLHF.

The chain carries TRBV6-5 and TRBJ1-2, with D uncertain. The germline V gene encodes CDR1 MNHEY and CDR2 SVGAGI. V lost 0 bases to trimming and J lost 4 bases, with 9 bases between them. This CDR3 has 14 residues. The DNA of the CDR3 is TGTGCCAGCAGTTACTCCCGAGGACTCTATGGCTACACCTTC. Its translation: CASSYSRGLYGYTF.

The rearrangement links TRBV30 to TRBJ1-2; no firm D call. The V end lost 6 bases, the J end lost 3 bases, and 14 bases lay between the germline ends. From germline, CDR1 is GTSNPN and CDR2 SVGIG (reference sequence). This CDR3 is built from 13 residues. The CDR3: CACVNPGYYGYTF. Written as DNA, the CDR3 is TGTGCCTGTGTCAACCCGGGTTACTATGGCTACACCTTC.

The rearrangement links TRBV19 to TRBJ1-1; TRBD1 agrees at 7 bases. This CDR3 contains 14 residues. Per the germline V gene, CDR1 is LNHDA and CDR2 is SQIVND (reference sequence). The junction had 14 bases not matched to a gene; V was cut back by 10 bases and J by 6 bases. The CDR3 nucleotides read TGTGCCACTGTTGGGGACAGCGGAAAGTCTGAAGCTTTCTTT. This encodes CATVGDSGKSEAFF. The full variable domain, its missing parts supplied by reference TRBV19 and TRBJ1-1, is DGGITQSPKYLFRKEGQNVTLSCEQNLNHDAMYWYRQDPGQGLRLIYYSQIVNDFQKGDIAEGYSVSREKKESFPLTVTSAQKNPTAFYLCATVGDSGKSEAFFGQGTRLTVV.

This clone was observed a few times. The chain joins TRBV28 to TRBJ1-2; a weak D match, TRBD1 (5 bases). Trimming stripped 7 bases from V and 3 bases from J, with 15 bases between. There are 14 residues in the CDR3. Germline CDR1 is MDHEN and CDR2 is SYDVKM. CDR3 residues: CASKHMGVDYGYTF. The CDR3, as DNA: TGTGCCAGCAAACACATGGGGGTCGACTATGGCTACACCTTC.

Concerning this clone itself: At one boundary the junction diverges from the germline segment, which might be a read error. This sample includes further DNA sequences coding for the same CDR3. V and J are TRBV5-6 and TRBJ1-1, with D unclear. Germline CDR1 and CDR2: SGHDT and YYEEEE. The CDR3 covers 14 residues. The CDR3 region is CASSLNSVVPEAFF. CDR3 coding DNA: TGTGCCAGCAGCTTGAATTCGGTTGTTCCTGAAGCCTTCTTT.

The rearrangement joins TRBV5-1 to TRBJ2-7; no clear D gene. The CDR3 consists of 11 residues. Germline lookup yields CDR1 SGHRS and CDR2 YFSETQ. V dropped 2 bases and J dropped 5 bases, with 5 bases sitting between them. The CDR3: CASSFSDEQYF. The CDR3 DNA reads TGCGCCAGCAGCTTTTCGGACGAGCAGTACTTC.

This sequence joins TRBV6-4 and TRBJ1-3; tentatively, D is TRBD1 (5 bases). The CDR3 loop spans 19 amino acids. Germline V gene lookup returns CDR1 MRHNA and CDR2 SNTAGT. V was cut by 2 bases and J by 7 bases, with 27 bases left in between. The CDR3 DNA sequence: TGTGCCAGCAGTGACACAGCGTTAGGGGTGGTCGGATATTGGAACACCATATATTTT. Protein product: CASSDTALGVVGYWNTIYF.

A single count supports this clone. The CDR3 is CASSLFITGKLFF. DNA for the CDR3: TGTGCCAGCAGCTTATTTATAACGGGAAAACTGTTTTTT. J is TRBJ1-4 and V is TRBV13; no clear D gene. Deletions cut 2 bases from V and 10 bases from J, with 11 bases between. Germline loops: CDR1 PRHDT, CDR2 FYEKMQ (reference sequence). CDR3 size: 13 residues. Using reference TRBV13 and TRBJ1-4 for the parts outside the CDR3, the full variable domain is AAGVIQSPRHLIKEKRETATLKCYPIPRHDTVYWYQQGPGQDPQFLISFYEKMQSDKGSIPDRFSAQQFSDYHSELNMSSLELGDSALYFCASSLFITGKLFFGSGTQLSVL.

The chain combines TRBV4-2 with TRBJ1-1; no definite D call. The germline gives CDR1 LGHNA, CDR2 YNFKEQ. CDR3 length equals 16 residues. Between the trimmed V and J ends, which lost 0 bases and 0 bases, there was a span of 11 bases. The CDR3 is CASSQDTGNLNTEAFF. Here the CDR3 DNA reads TGTGCCAGCAGCCAAGATACTGGCAACCTGAACACTGAAGCTTTCTTT.

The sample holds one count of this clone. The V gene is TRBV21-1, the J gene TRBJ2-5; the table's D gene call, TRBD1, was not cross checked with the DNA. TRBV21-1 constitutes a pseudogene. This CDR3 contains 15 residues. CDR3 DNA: TGTGCCAGCAGCAAAGATATGGGGCGTACAGAGACCCAGTACTTC. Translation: CASSKDMGRTETQYF.

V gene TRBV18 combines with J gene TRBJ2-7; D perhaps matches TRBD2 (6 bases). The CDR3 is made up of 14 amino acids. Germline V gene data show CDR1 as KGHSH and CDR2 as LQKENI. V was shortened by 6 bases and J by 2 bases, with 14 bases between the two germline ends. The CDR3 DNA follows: TGTGCCAGCTCCCCGGGACTCGAACCCTACGAGCAGTACTTC. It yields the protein CASSPGLEPYEQYF.

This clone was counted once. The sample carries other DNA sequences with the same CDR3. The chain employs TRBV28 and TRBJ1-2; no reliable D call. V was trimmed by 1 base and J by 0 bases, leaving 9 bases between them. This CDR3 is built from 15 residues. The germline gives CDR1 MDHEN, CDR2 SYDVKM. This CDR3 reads CASSLSPRANYGYTF. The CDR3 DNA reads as TGTGCCAGCAGTTTATCCCCGCGAGCTAACTATGGCTACACCTTC.

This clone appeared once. The CDR3 sequence is CASSSGGLVYGYTF. The DNA for the CDR3 is TGTGCCAGCAGTTCTGGGGGGCTGGTCTATGGCTACACCTTC. The V and J genes are TRBV27 and TRBJ1-2, with D possibly being TRBD1 (6 bases). V lost 4 bases to trimming and J lost 4 bases, with 13 bases between them. This CDR3 contains 14 residues. Per the germline V gene, CDR1 is MNHEY and CDR2 is SMNVEV (reference sequence).

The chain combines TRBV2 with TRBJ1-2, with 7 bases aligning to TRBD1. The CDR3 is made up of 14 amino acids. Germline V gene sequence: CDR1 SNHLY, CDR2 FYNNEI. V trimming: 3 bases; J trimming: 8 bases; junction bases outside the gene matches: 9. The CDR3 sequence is CASSEIGGSLGYTF. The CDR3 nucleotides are TGTGCCAGCAGTGAGATAGGGGGCTCGCTAGGCTACACCTTC.

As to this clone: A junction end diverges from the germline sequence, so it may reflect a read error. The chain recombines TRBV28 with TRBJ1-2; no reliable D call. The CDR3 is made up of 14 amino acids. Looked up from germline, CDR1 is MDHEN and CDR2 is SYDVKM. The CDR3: CASSPLGEAPSWFF. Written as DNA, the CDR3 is TGTGCCAGCAGTCCCCTAGGCGAAGCCCCCTCTTGGTTCTTC.

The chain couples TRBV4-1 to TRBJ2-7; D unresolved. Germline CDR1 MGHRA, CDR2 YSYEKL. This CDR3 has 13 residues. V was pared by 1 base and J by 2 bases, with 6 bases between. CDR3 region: CASSQGQAYEQYF. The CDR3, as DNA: TGCGCCAGCAGCCAAGGGCAGGCCTACGAGCAGTACTTC.

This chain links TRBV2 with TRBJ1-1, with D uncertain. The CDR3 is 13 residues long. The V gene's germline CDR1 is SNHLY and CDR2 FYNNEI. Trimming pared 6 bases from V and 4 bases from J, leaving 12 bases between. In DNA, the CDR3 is TGTGCCAGCAGCCCCCCTGGCAGCACTGAAGCTTTCTTT. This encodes CASSPPGSTEAFF.